This TCR beta chain is from a study of T-cell reconstitution after alpha-beta-depleted transplantation in children. This CDR3 is built from 13 residues. V was shortened by 6 bases and J by 5 bases, with 13 bases between the two germline ends. Preparation of the TCRbeta library was carried out with unique molecular identifiers. Using its own MiXCR run on the PCR reads, TCRdb lists one record per CDR3 protein. This sample yields hundreds of thousands of distinct CDR3 sequences, of which around 17% are seen a single time; 1.1% belongs to the top ten. This clonotype was detected ten times or more. The sample in question was PBMCs from the stem cell graft donor, obtained from the stem cell graft. The rearrangement joins TRBV12-3 or TRBV12-4 to TRBJ1-1, with a possible D match to TRBD1 (5 bases). The origin of this receptor is a human donor who donated a stem cell graft to a child with acute myeloid leukemia. CDR3 in amino acids: CASSPLGGTEAFF. The CDR3 bases are TGTGCCAGCAGCCCCCTGGGGGGGACTGAAGCTTTCTTT.